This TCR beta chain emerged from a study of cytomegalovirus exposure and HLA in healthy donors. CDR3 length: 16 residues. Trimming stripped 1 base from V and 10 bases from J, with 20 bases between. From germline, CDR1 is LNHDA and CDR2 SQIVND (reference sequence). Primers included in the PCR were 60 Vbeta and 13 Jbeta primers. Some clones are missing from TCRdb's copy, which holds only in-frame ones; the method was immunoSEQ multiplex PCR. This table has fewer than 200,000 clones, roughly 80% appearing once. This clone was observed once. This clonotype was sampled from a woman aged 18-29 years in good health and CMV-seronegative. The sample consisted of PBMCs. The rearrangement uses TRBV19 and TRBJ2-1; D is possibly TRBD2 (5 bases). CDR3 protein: CASSIVPPRPGGEQFF. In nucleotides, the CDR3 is TGTGCCAGTAGTATAGTGCCCCCCCGGCCAGGAGGCGAGCAGTTCTTC. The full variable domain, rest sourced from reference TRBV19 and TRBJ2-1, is DGGITQSPKYLFRKEGQNVTLSCEQNLNHDAMYWYRQDPGQGLRLIYYSQIVNDFQKGDIAEGYSVSREKKESFPLTVTSAQKNPTAFYLCASSIVPPRPGGEQFFGPGTRLTVL.